The source of this TCR beta chain is a study of OX40 agonist ivuxolimab in advanced cancers. Study-wide background: Prior anti-PD-1, anti-PD-L1 or anti-CTLA-4 therapy did not bar entry, and about 40% had some.

The repertoire was sequenced with immunoSEQ multiplex PCR; TCRdb's copy has only in-frame clones and lacks some. In the table there are tens of thousands of clones, approximately 87% of which are singletons. Per germline, CDR1 SGDLS and CDR2 YYNGEE. This CDR3 is built from 15 residues. V was trimmed by 0 bases and J by 3 bases, leaving 9 bases between them. This sequence joins TRBV9 and TRBJ2-2, with a possible D match to TRBD2 (6 bases). The source is an adult with an advanced solid tumor such as melanoma, head and neck, liver or kidney cancer. The specimen comprised CD4+ or CD8+ T cells sorted from blood, sampled in a trial of the OX40 agonist ivuxolimab. The CDR3 protein is CASSVGVADTGELFF. CDR3 DNA sequence: TGTGCCAGCAGCGTAGGGGTAGCGGACACCGGGGAGCTGTTTTTT.